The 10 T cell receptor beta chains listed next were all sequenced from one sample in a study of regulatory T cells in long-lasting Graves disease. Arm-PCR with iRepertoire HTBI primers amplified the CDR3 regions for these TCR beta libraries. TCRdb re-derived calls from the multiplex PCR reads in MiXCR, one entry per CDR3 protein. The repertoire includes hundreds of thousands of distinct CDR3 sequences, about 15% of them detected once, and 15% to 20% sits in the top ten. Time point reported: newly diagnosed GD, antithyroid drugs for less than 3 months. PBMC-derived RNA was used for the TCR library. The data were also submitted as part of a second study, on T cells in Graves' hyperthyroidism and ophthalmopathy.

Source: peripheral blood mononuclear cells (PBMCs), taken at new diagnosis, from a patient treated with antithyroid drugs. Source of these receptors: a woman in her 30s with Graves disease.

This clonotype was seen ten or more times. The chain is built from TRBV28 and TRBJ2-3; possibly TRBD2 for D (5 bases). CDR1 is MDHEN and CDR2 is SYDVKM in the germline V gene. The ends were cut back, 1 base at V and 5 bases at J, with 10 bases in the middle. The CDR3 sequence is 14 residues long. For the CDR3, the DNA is TGTGCCAGCAGTTTATCCTTAGGAGGAGATACGCAGTATTTT. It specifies CASSLSLGGDTQYF.

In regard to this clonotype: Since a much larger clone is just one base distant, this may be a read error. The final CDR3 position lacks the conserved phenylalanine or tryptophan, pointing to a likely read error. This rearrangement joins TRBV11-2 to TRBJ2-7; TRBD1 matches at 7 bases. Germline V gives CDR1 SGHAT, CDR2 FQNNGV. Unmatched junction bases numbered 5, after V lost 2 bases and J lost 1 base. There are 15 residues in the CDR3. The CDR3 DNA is TGTGCCAGCAGCTTATCGACAGGGAAATCCTACGAGCAGTACTCC. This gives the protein CASSLSTGKSYEQYS.

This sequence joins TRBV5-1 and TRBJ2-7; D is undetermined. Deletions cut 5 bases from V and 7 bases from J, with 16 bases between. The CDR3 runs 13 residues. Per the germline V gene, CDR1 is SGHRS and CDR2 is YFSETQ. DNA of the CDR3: TGCGCCAGCAGTGACCCAAAACAAATAGAGCAGTACTTC. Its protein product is CASSDPKQIEQYF.

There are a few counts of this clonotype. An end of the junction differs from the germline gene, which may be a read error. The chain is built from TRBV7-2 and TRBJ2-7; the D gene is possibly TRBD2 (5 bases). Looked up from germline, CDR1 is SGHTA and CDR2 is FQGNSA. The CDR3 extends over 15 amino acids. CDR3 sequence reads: CASSPTLAFSSEQYF. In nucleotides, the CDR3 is TGTGCCAGCAGCCCAACTCTAGCCTTCTCCTCCGAGCAGTACTTC.

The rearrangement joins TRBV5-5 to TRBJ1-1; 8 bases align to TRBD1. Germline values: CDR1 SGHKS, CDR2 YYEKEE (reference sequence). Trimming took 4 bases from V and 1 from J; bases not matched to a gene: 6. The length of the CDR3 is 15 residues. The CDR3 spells CASSTYRGENTEAFF. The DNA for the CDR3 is TGTGCCAGCAGCACTTACAGGGGGGAGAACACTGAAGCTTTCTTT.

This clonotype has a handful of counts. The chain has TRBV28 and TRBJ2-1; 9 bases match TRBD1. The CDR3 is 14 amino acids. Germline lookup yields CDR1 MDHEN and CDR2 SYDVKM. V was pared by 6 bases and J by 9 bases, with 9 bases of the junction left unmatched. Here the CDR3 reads CASRGNRGPAEQFF. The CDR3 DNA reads TGTGCCAGCAGAGGGAACAGGGGGCCGGCTGAGCAGTTCTTC.

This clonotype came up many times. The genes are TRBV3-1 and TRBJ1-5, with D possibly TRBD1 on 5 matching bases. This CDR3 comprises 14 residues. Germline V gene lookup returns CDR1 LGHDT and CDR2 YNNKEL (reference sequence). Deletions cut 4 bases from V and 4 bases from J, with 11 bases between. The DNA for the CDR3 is TGTGCCAGCAGCCTCTGGGGGGAAAATCAGCCCCAGCATTTT. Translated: CASSLWGENQPQHF. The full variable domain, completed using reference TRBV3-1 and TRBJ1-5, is DTAVSQTPKYLVTQMGNDKSIKCEQNLGHDTMYWYKQDSKKFLKIMFSYNNKELIINETVPNRFSPKSPDKAHLNLHINSLELGDSAVYFCASSLWGENQPQHFGDGTRLSIL.

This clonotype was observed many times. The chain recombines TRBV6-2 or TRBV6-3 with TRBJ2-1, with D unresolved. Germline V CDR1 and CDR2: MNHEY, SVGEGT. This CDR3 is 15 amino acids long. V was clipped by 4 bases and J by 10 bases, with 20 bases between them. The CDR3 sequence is CASSFQDGFLREQFF. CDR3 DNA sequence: TGTGCCAGCAGTTTCCAGGACGGGTTCTTGAGAGAGCAGTTCTTC.

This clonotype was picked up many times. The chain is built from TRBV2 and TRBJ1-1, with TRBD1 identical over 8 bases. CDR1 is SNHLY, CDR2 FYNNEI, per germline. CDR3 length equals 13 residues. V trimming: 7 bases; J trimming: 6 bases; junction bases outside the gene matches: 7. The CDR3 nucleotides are TGTGCCAGCAATTCGGACAGGGCGGCTGAAGCTTTCTTT. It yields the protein CASNSDRAAEAFF.

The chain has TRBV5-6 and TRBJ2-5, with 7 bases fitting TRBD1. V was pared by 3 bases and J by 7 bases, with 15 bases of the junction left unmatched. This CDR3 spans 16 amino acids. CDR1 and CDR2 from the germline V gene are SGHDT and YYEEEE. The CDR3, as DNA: TGTGCCAGCAGCTCCCCGCGGACAGGCCGAGAGATGACCCAGTACTTC. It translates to CASSSPRTGREMTQYF.